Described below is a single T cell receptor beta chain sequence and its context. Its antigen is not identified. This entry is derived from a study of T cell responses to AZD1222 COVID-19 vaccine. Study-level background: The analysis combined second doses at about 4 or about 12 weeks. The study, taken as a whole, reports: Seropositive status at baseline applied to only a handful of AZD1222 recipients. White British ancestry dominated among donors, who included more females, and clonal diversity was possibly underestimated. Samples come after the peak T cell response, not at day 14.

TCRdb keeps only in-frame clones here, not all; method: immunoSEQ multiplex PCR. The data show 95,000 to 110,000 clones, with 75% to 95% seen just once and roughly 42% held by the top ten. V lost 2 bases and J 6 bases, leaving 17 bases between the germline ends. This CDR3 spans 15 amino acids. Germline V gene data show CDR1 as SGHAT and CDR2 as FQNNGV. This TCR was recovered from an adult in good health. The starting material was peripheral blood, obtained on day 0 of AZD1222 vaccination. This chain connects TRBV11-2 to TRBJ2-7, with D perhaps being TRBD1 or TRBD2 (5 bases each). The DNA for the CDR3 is TGTGCCAGCAGCTTAATGTCAGGGACCCTCCTCGAGCAGTACTTC. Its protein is CASSLMSGTLLEQYF.